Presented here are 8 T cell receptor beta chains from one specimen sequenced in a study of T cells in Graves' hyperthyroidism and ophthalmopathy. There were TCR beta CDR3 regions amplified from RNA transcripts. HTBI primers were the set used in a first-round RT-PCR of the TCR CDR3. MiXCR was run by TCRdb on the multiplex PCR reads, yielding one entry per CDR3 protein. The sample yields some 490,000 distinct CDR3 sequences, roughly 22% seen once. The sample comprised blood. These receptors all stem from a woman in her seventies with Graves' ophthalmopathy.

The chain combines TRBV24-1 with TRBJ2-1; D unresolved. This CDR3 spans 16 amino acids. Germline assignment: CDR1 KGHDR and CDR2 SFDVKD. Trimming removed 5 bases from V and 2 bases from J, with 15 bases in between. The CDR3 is CATSALPSSAYNEQFF. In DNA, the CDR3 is TGTGCCACCAGTGCCCTCCCAAGCAGTGCCTACAATGAGCAGTTCTTC.

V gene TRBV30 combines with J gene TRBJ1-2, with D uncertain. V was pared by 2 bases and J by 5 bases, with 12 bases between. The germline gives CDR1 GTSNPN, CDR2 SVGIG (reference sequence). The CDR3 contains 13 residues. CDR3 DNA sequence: TGTGCCTGGAGTAAGTCCCCGAGGTATGGCTACACCTTC. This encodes CAWSKSPRYGYTF.

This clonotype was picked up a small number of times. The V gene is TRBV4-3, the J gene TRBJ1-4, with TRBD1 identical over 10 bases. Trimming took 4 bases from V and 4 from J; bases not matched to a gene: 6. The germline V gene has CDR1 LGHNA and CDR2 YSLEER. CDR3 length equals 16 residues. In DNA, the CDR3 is TGCGCCAGCAGCCTAACGACAGGGGGCGTTAATGAAAAACTGTTTTTT. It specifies CASSLTTGGVNEKLFF.

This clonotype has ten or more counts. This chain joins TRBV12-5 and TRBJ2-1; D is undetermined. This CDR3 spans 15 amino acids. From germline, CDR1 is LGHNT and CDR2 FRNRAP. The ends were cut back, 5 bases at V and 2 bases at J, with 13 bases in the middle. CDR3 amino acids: CASGSTLPPYNEQFF. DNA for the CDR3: TGTGCTAGTGGTAGCACTCTACCGCCCTACAATGAGCAGTTCTTC.

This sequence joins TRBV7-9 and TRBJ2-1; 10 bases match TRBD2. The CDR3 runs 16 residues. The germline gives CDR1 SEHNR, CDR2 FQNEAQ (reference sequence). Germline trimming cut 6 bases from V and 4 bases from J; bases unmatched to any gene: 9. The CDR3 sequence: CASSSGRTSGYNEQFF. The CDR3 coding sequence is TGTGCCAGCAGTTCCGGCAGGACTAGCGGATACAATGAGCAGTTCTTC.

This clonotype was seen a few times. CDR3 sequence: CASSLSATVNSPLHF. The CDR3 DNA reads as TGTGCCAGCAGCTTATCGGCGACAGTAAATTCACCCCTCCACTTT. The V call is TRBV11-2, the J call TRBJ1-6, with a weak D call TRBD1 (5 bases). Looked up from germline, CDR1 is SGHAT and CDR2 is FQNNGV. The V end was cut by 2 bases, the J end by 7 bases, with 12 bases between. This CDR3 has 15 amino acids.

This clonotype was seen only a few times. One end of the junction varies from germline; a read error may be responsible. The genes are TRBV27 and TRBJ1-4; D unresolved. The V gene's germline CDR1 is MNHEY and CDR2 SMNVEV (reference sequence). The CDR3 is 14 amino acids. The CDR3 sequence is CAGSLGLTNEKLFF. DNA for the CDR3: TGTGCCGGCAGTTTAGGGTTAACTAATGAAAAACTGTTTTTT. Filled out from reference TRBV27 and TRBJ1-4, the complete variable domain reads EAQVTQNPRYLITVTGKKLTVTCSQNMNHEYMSWYRQDPGLGLRQIYYSMNVEVTDKGDVPEGYKVSRKEKRNFPLILESPSPNQTSLYFCAGSLGLTNEKLFFGSGTQLSVL.

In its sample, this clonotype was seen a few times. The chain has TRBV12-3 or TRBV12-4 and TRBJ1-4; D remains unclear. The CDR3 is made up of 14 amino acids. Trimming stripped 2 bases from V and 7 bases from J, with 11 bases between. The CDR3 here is CASSLNLGFEKLFF. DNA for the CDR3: TGTGCCAGCAGTTTAAATTTGGGGTTTGAAAAACTGTTTTTT.